This T cell receptor (beta chain) was captured by sequencing in a study of spatial heterogeneity in lung cancer. Study at large: As counted in raw reads, each unique TCR and UMI combination appeared more than ten times on average. Whole-study findings and limits: The appearance of ubiquitous expanded tumor TCRs in blood was greater at resection than follow-up.

Time point specified: sample taken at primary tumor resection. Researchers sequenced whole RNA taken from tumor, nontumor lung or frozen PBMC without sorting. The donors comprised about 70 untreated early-stage non-small cell lung cancer patients. This clonotype appeared many times. Its target is not known. The CDR3 is 17 residues long. Germline lookup yields CDR1 SGHRS and CDR2 YFSETQ. V was pared by 2 bases and J by 6 bases, with 20 bases between. Using its own MiXCR run on the 5' RACE reads, TCRdb lists one record per CDR3 protein. This sample has around 60,000 distinct CDR3 sequences, with 8% to 9% found just once.

The chain couples TRBV5-1 to TRBJ1-4; no reliable D call. Source: PBMCs, taken at surgery. This sequence was found in a female donor with early-stage non-small cell lung cancer. The CDR3 DNA follows: TGCGCCAGCAGCTTTAGAGGCGACATTTACGGAGATGAAAAACTGTTTTTT. Translating gives CASSFRGDIYGDEKLFF.